This T cell receptor (beta chain) came from a study of blood T cell repertoires in COVID-19. Study in general: COVID-19 samples collected from the United States, Italy and Spain covered acute and convalescent phases. Sample material is recorded as cDNA or gDNA derived from T cells, B-cell-depleted T cells, or PBMCs.

As handled by the study authors: Cell counts per sample came from amplifying reference gene primers. TCRdb's copy holds only in-frame clones and misses some; the assay was immunoSEQ multiplex PCR. V and J calls and clone size follow that table, whereas D and trimming were derived from the DNA. The repertoire has some 160,000 clones, 80% to 90% of them found once; the top ten carry roughly 2.7%. Trimming took off 3 bases at V and 3 bases at J, with 7 bases between the two ends. The CDR3 length is 13 residues. The germline V gene encodes CDR1 SGDLS and CDR2 YYNGEE. The TCR comes from an elderly woman with COVID-19, enrolled during active disease. The chain links TRBV9 to TRBJ2-1; D may be TRBD1 (5 bases). Material: peripheral blood. The CDR3 loop reads CASSAQGYNEQFF. CDR3 bases: TGTGCCAGCAGCGCCCAGGGCTACAATGAGCAGTTCTTC. The complete variable domain, with remaining parts taken from reference TRBV9 and TRBJ2-1, reads DSGVTQTPKHLITATGQRVTLRCSPRSGDLSVYWYQQSLDQGLQFLIQYYNGEERAKGNILERFSAQQFPDLHSELNLSSLELGDSALYFCASSAQGYNEQFFGPGTRLTVL.